The clone carrying this T cell receptor (beta chain) was found a few times. Its cognate antigen is unknown. The CDR3 has 13 residues. Germline V gene lookup returns CDR1 LNHNV and CDR2 YYDKDF (reference sequence). The V and J ends lost 0 bases and 10 bases respectively, with 10 bases between them. The sample belongs to a study of beta chain features in type 1 diabetes. Points from the study as a whole: All four CD4+ subsets of Type 1 diabetes patients contained TCRB CDR3s that were moderately but significantly shorter. PCR might preferentially amplify shorter templates, equally in patients and controls. Within the patient group, naive, central memory and Treg TCRB repertoires appeared more similar to each other than within healthy donors.

Expressed TCRB transcripts got sequenced, as all isolated RNA was reverse transcribed. Method: immunoSEQ multiplex PCR; TCRdb's copy keeps in-frame clones and lacks some. This sample has roughly 400,000 clones, with roughly 14% found just once. Blood was collected once per donor into heparin, averaging about 116 mL. The TCR originated in a man between 25 and 39 years old in good health. The V and J genes are TRBV15 and TRBJ2-1; D is unclear. Sequenced: naive CD4+ T cells from blood. The DNA for the CDR3 is TGTGCCACCAGCAGAGATGGATTGGGCGAGCAGTTCTTC. Translated, it gives CATSRDGLGEQFF.